Included here is one T cell receptor beta chain sequence, with context. The data stem from a study of T cell changes during pregnancy in multiple sclerosis. Data came from immunoSEQ multiplex PCR; TCRdb stores just in-frame clones and leaves some out. The table lists under 85,000 clones, about nine tenths of them singletons, with about 1.5% in the top ten. CDR3 length equals 14 residues. From germline, CDR1 is MNHEY and CDR2 SVGAGI. Trimming took 5 bases from V and 8 from J, leaving 18 bases between them. V is TRBV6-5 and J is TRBJ1-2; the D is unclear. Sequenced material: peripheral blood, taken in the third trimester of pregnancy. The receptor's source is a female donor with multiple sclerosis, enrolled in a pregnancy study. CDR3 in amino acids: CASSPLSRGSGYTF. The CDR3 DNA is TGTGCCAGCAGTCCGCTGAGTAGAGGGAGCGGCTACACCTTC.